A single sample gave rise to the 4 T cell receptor beta chains below, sequenced in a study of identical twins. From the 5' RACE reads, TCRdb called clonotypes with MiXCR, one entry per CDR3 protein. This sample carries 500,000 to 550,000 distinct CDR3 sequences, less than 25% of them seen once, and the ten largest clones take about 0.93%. The same sample was also used in a study of T cells expressing NK-cell markers.

Material for sequencing was CD4+ T cells sorted from blood. The source of these receptors is a woman aged 18-29 years in good health.

The sample holds many counts of this clonotype. This chain uses TRBV12-3 or TRBV12-4 with TRBJ1-1; TRBD1 matches at 12 bases. The V segment lost 6 bases and the J segment 7 bases; nucleotides outside the gene matches: 12. This CDR3 has 16 residues. CDR3 sequence: CASRAGTGGGRVEAFF. The CDR3 bases are TGTGCCAGCAGAGCCGGGACAGGGGGCGGGCGAGTTGAAGCTTTCTTT.

The V and J genes are TRBV24-1 and TRBJ2-5, with D possibly TRBD1 on 6 matching bases. The germline V gene has CDR1 KGHDR and CDR2 SFDVKD. Trimming took 2 bases from V and 5 from J, leaving 14 bases between them. This CDR3 region has 15 residues. In DNA form, the CDR3 reads TGTGCCACCAGTGATTCCAAGAGGGGGATCGAGACCCAGTACTTC. As protein: CATSDSKRGIETQYF.

This clonotype turned up a few times. The genes are TRBV12-3 or TRBV12-4 and TRBJ2-2, with 7 bases fitting TRBD2. CDR3 size: 15 residues. The ends lost 6 bases at V and 4 bases at J; junction bases unmatched: 8. CDR3 sequence: CASRGGVGLTGELFF. CDR3 sequence (DNA): TGTGCCAGCAGGGGGGGGGTCGGGCTCACCGGGGAGCTGTTTTTT.

This clonotype was recorded once. The gene calls are TRBV2 and TRBJ2-3, with unresolved D. V dropped 4 bases and J dropped 1 base, with 18 bases sitting between them. CDR3 length equals 17 residues. Per the germline V gene, CDR1 is SNHLY and CDR2 is FYNNEI. CDR3 sequence (DNA): TGTGCCAGCAGTGGCCCGAAGGCCCACTCGGGCACAGATACGCAGTATTTT. This codes for CASSGPKAHSGTDTQYF.